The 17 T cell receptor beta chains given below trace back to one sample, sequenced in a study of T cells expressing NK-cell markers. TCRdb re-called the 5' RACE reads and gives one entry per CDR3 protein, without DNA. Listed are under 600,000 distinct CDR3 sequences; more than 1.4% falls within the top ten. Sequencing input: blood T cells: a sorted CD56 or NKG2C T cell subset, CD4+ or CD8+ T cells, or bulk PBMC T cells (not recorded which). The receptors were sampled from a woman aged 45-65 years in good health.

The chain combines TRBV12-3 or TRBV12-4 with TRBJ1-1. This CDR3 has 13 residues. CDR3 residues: CASRRGNVAEAFF.

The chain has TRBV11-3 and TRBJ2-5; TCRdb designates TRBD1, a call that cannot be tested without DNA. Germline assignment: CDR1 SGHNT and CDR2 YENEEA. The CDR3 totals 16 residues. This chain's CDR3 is CASSFPPTGVGETQYF.

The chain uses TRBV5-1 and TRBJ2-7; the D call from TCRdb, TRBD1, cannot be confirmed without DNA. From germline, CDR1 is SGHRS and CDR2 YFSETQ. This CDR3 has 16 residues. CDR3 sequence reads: CASSLAGQSTPREQYF.

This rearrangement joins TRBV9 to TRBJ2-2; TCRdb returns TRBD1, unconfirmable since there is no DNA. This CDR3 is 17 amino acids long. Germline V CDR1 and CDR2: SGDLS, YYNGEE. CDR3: CASSVARGGLDLRELFF.

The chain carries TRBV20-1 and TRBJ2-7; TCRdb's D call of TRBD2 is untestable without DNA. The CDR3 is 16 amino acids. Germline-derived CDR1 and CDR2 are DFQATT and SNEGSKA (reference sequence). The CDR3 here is CSAPGLAGAEPYEQYF.

The CDR3 region is CSARDRTSGAGLVTQYF. The J gene is TRBJ2-5, the V gene TRBV20-1; absent DNA, TCRdb's TRBD2 call cannot be checked. In germline, CDR1 is DFQATT, CDR2 SNEGSKA (reference sequence). The CDR3 sequence is 17 residues long.

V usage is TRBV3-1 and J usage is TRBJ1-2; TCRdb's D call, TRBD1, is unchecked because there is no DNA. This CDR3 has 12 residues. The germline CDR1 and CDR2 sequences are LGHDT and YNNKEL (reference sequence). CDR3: CASSLQETGYTF.

Here the CDR3 reads CASSPPRITGANVLTF. This chain connects TRBV18 to TRBJ2-6. Germline CDR1 and CDR2: KGHSH and LQKENI. The CDR3 runs 16 residues.

CDR3 protein: CASSFKLAGRQFF. The rearrangement links TRBV12-3 or TRBV12-4 to TRBJ2-1; without DNA, the TCRdb call of TRBD2 cannot be checked. The CDR3 sequence is 13 residues long.

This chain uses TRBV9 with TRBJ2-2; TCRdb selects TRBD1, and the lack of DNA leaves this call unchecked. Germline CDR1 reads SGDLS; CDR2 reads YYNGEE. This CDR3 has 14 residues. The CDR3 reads CASSVRGGSGELFF.

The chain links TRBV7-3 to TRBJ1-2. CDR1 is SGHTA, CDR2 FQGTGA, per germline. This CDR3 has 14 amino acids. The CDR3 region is CASSPGGSAGGYTF.

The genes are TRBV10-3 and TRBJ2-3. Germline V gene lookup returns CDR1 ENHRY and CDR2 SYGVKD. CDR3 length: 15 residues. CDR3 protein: CAIRDHPTGTDTQYF.

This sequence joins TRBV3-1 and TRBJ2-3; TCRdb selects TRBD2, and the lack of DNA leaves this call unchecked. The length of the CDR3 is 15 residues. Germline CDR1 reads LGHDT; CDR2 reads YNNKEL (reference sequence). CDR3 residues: CASSQDPHGGTSEYF.

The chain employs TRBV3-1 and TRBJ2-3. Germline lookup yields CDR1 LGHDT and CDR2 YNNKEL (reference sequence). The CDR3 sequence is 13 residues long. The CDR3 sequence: CASSQLNTDTQYF.

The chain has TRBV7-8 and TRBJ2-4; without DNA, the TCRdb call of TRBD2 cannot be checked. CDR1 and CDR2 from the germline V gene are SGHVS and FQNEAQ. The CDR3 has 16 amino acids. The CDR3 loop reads CASSPPDLGAKNIQYF.

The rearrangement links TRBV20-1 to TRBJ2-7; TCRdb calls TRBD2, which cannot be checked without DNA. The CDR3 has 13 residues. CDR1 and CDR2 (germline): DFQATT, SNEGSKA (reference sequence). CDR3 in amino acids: CSAKGLREDEQYF.

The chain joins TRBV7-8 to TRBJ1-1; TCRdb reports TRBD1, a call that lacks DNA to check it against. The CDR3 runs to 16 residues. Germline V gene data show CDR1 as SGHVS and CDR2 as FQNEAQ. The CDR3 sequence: CASSPGSTGALTEAFF.